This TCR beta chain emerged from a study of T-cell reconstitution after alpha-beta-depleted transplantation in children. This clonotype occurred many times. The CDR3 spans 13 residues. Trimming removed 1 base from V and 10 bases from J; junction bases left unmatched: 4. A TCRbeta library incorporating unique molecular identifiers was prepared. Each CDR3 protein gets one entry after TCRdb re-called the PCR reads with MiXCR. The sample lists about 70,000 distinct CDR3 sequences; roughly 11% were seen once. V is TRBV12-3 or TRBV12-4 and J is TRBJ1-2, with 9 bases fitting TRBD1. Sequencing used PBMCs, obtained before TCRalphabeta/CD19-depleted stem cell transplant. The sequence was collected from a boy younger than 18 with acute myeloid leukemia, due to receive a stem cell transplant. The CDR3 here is CASSLGTGVYYTF. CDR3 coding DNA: TGTGCCAGCAGTTTAGGGACAGGGGTTTACTACACCTTC.